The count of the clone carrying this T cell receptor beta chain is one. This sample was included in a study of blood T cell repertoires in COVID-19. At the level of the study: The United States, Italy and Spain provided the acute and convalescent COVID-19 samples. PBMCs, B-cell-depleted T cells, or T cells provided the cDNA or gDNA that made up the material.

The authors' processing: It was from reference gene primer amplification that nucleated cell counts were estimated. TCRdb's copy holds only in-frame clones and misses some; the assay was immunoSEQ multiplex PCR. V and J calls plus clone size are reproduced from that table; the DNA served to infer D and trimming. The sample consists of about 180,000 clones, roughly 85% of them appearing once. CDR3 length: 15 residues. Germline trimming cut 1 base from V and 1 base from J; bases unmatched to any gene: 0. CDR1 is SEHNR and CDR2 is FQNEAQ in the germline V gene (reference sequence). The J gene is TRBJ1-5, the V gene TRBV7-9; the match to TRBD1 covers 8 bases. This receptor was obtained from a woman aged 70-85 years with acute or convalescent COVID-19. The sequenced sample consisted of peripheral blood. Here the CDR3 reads CASSLDRGSNQPQHF. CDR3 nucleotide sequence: TGTGCCAGCAGCTTAGACAGGGGGAGCAATCAGCCCCAGCATTTT.